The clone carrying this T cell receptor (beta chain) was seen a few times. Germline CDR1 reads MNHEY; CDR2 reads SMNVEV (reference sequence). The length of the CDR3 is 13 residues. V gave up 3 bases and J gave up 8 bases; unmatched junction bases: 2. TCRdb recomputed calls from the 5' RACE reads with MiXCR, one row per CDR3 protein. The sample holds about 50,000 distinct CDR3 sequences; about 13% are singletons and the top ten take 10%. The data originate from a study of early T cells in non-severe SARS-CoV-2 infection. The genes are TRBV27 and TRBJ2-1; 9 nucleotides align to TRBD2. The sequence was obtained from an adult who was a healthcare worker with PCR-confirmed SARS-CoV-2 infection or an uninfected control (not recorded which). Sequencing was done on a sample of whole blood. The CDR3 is CASSLSGGHEQFF. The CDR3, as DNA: TGTGCCAGCAGTTTGAGCGGGGGGCATGAGCAGTTCTTC.